These 15 T cell receptor beta chains were all obtained from the same sample, sequenced in a study of T cell changes during pregnancy in multiple sclerosis. TCRdb's copy holds only in-frame clones and misses some; the assay was immunoSEQ multiplex PCR. The table includes around 96,000 clones, 90% to 95% detected once. The starting material was peripheral blood, obtained in the third trimester of pregnancy. The receptors here all came from a female donor with multiple sclerosis, enrolled in a pregnancy study.

V and J are TRBV6-5 and TRBJ2-1; the match to TRBD2 covers 7 bases. After removal of 8 bases from V and 6 bases from J, the junction contained 4 bases not matched to a gene. The CDR3 sequence is 12 residues long. Germline lookup yields CDR1 MNHEY and CDR2 SVGAGI. CDR3 DNA sequence: TGTGCCAGCGGGACGGGGGGCAATGAGCAGTTCTTC. It specifies CASGTGGNEQFF.

The table lists this clone with a few counts. This chain uses TRBV14 with TRBJ1-2, with D hard to call. This CDR3 is 15 amino acids long. V was cut by 0 bases and J by 8 bases, with 16 bases left in between. Germline-derived CDR1 and CDR2 are SGHDN and FVKESK. The CDR3 protein is CASSQESRPRFGYTF. The CDR3 nucleotides are TGTGCCAGCAGCCAAGAATCCAGGCCACGCTTCGGCTACACCTTC. Full variable domain (remainder filled in from reference TRBV14 and TRBJ1-2): EAGVTQFPSHSVIEKGQTVTLRCDPISGHDNLYWYRRVMGKEIKFLLHFVKESKQDESGMPNNRFLAERTGGTYSTLKVQPAELEDSGVYFCASSQESRPRFGYTFGSGTRLTVV.

This chain uses TRBV18 with TRBJ1-3; perhaps TRBD1 as D (5 bases). The CDR3 runs to 15 residues. CDR1 is KGHSH, CDR2 LQKENI, per germline. The V end lost 3 bases, the J end lost 4 bases, and 13 bases lay between the germline ends. CDR3 loop: CASSPSEGRGNTIYF. Written as DNA, the CDR3 is TGTGCCAGCTCACCCTCGGAGGGGCGAGGAAACACCATATATTTT.

The J gene is TRBJ2-5, the V gene TRBV4-1; the match to TRBD2 covers 8 bases. The V gene end was trimmed by 2 bases and the J gene end by 3 bases; junction bases not matched to a gene: 5. This CDR3 spans 15 amino acids. CDR1 is MGHRA and CDR2 is YSYEKL in the germline V gene. CDR3: CASSQRGLAEETQYF. The CDR3 nucleotides read TGCGCCAGCAGCCAACGTGGACTAGCCGAAGAGACCCAGTACTTC.

The chain uses TRBV7-2 and TRBJ2-1; a weak D match, TRBD2 (5 bases). Germline-derived CDR1 and CDR2 are SGHTA and FQGNSA. The CDR3 spans 14 residues. V dropped 1 base and J dropped 6 bases, with 10 bases sitting between them. The CDR3 nucleotides read TGTGCCAGCAGCTTAGGAGGGTCTGGCAATGAGCAGTTCTTC. It specifies CASSLGGSGNEQFF.

This clone showed up just once. The V call is TRBV18, the J call TRBJ2-7; TRBD2 matches at 11 bases. CDR3 length: 15 residues. J gave up 0 bases and V 4 bases, and 2 bases lay outside the gene matches. Germline V CDR1 and CDR2: KGHSH, LQKENI. Here the CDR3 reads CASSLGLADSYEQYF. Written as DNA, the CDR3 is TGTGCCAGCTCACTGGGACTAGCGGACTCCTACGAGCAGTACTTC.

In this sample, this clone turned up once. The chain combines TRBV28 with TRBJ1-2, with D possibly TRBD1 on 5 matching bases. There are 14 residues in the CDR3. V lost 6 bases and J lost 6, with 17 bases in between. From germline, CDR1 is MDHEN and CDR2 SYDVKM. The CDR3 nucleotides read TGTGCCAGCAGGACAGTGTTGAGGAATAATGGCTACACCTTC. This gives the protein CASRTVLRNNGYTF.

This rearrangement joins TRBV16 to TRBJ1-1, with D possibly being TRBD1 (6 bases). The germline V gene encodes CDR1 KGHSY and CDR2 FQNENV. The CDR3 spans 14 residues. The germline V and J ends were trimmed by 0 bases and 4 bases, with 9 bases remaining between them. For the CDR3, the DNA is TGTGCCAGCAGCCAATCTGCGGGGGCCACTGAAGCTTTCTTT. Encoded protein: CASSQSAGATEAFF.

V usage is TRBV6-5 and J usage is TRBJ2-7; a possible D gene is TRBD1 (5 bases). V lost 5 bases and J lost 0, with 11 bases in between. CDR1 and CDR2 from the germline V gene are MNHEY and SVGAGI. The CDR3 totals 14 residues. The CDR3 sequence is CASSRTSTSYEQYF. The CDR3 nucleotides are TGTGCCAGCAGTCGGACAAGCACCTCCTACGAGCAGTACTTC.

The V gene is TRBV4-2, the J gene TRBJ1-6; 9 bases match TRBD1. The CDR3 is 16 amino acids. V shed 0 bases and J 9 bases; nucleotides not matched to a gene: 6. The V gene's germline CDR1 is LGHNA and CDR2 YNFKEQ. The CDR3 DNA reads as TGTGCCAGCAGCCAAGAACCGGGACAGGGTTTTTCACCCCTCCACTTT. It encodes CASSQEPGQGFSPLHF.

The chain employs TRBV19 and TRBJ2-7; 10 nucleotides match TRBD1. The ends lost 1 base at V and 3 bases at J; junction bases unmatched: 9. The CDR3 sequence is 17 residues long. Germline V gives CDR1 LNHDA, CDR2 SQIVND (reference sequence). CDR3 nucleotides: TGTGCCAGTAGTATAGGGTTGAGCCGGACAGGGGGCTACGAGCAGTACTTC. It codes for CASSIGLSRTGGYEQYF.

The V and J genes are TRBV6-5 and TRBJ2-7; 11 bases are a match to TRBD2. The CDR3 consists of 15 residues. The germline CDR1 and CDR2 sequences are MNHEY and SVGAGI. Trimming removed 5 bases from V and 6 bases from J; junction bases left unmatched: 9. CDR3 sequence reads: CASSLLAGEGGEQYF. The CDR3 coding sequence is TGTGCCAGCAGTCTACTAGCGGGAGAGGGGGGCGAGCAGTACTTC.

This clone is a singleton in its sample. The V and J genes are TRBV29-1 and TRBJ1-1; TRBD1 matches at 7 bases. The V segment lost 5 bases and the J segment 4 bases; nucleotides outside the gene matches: 7. The CDR3 covers 13 residues. Germline CDR1 is SQVTM and CDR2 is ANQGSEA. The CDR3: CSVTGASGTEAFF. Written as DNA, the CDR3 is TGCAGCGTTACAGGGGCGTCGGGCACTGAAGCTTTCTTT.

The CDR3 spells CASIRESYNEQFF. CDR3 sequence (DNA): TGTGCCAGCATACGGGAGTCCTACAATGAGCAGTTCTTC. This sequence joins TRBV2 and TRBJ2-1; weak D call: TRBD2 (6 bases). Germline V lookup: CDR1 SNHLY, CDR2 FYNNEI. The germline V and J ends were trimmed by 7 bases and 1 base, with 8 bases remaining between them. This CDR3 region has 13 residues.

The table lists this clone with a count of one. This sequence joins TRBV28 and TRBJ2-7; a weak D match, TRBD2 (7 bases). CDR1 and CDR2 (germline): MDHEN, SYDVKM. This CDR3 is 15 amino acids long. The V end lost 3 bases, the J end lost 3 bases, and 15 bases lay between the germline ends. CDR3 sequence reads: CASSFGGGEFYEQYF. For the CDR3, the DNA is TGTGCCAGCAGTTTTGGAGGGGGGGAGTTCTACGAGCAGTACTTC.